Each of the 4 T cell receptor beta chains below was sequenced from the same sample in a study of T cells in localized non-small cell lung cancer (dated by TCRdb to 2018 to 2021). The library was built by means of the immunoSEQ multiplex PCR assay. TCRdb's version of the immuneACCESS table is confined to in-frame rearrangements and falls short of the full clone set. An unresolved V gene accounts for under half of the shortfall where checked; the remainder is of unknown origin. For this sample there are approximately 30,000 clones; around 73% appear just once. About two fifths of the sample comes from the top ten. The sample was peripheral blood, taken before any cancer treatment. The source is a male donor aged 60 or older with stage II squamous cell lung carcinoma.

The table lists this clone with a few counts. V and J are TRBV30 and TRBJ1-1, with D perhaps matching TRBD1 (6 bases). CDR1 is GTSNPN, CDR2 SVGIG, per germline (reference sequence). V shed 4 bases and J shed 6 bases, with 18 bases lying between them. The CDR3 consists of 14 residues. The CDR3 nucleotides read TGTGCCTGGAAGCCGGTGACAGGTGGGGCTGAAGCTTTCTTT. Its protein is CAWKPVTGGAEAFF.

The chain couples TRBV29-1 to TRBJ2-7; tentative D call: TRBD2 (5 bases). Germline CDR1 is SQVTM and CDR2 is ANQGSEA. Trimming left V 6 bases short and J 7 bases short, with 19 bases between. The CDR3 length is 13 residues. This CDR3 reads CSVVVSGLGEQYF. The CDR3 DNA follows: TGCAGCGTCGTCGTTTCGGGGTTGGGGGAGCAGTACTTC.

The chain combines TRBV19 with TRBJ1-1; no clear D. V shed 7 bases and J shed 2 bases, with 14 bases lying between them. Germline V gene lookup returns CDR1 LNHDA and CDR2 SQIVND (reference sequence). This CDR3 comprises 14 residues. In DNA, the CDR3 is TGTGCCAGTAATCCTGGGTCAGGAAACACTGAAGCTTTCTTT. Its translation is CASNPGSGNTEAFF.

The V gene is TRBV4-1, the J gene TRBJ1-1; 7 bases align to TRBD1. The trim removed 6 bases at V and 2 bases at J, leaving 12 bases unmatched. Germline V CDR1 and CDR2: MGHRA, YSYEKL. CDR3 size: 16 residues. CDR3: CASREYFGQANTEAFF. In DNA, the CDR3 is TGCGCCAGCAGGGAATATTTCGGACAGGCAAACACTGAAGCTTTCTTT.